This passage covers 15 T cell receptor beta chains from one sample sequenced in a study of vaccination and CD4 T cells after COVID-19. Time point described: late sampling 161 to 241 days after vaccination in three convalescent patients. Treatment specified: roughly 10-day PBMC culture with coronavirus spike peptide pools or control peptides (ViraFEST assay). Scientists ran DNA taken from cultured CD4+ T cells through the Oncomine TCR Beta short-read assay for sequencing. TCRdb recomputed calls from the PCR reads with MiXCR, one row per CDR3 protein. The sample carries 20,000 or so distinct CDR3 sequences, roughly 30% recorded once. No antigen is known for these receptors. The material sequenced was CD4+ T cells from blood, cultured in vitro, taken about 7 months after SARS-CoV-2 vaccination. These receptors all come from a human donor who had recovered from COVID-19.

The rearrangement links TRBV7-8 to TRBJ2-1; D may correspond to TRBD1 or TRBD2 (6 bases each). The CDR3 runs to 18 residues. The V end lost 3 bases, the J end lost 6 bases, and 24 bases lay between the germline ends. Germline CDR1 is SGHVS and CDR2 is FQNEAQ. The CDR3 sequence is CASSFNNWRRRGSNEQFF. CDR3 coding DNA: TGTGCCAGCAGCTTTAACAACTGGCGGCGGAGGGGGTCCAATGAGCAGTTCTTC.

This clonotype was counted a few times. The V and J genes are TRBV4-1 and TRBJ2-1; no firm D call. The CDR3 runs to 15 residues. V gave up 4 bases and J gave up 0 bases, with 10 bases separating them. Germline V gene lookup returns CDR1 MGHRA and CDR2 YSYEKL. The CDR3 here is CASSPAPSSYNEQFF. The CDR3 DNA sequence: TGCGCCAGCAGCCCCGCCCCCAGCTCCTACAATGAGCAGTTCTTC.

The V and J genes are TRBV6-1 and TRBJ2-7; 10 bases agree with TRBD1. Germline CDR1 is MNHNS and CDR2 is SASEGT. With V trimmed by 7 bases and J by 4 bases, 7 bases remained unmatched. The CDR3 totals 14 residues. In DNA form, the CDR3 reads TGTGCCAGCACCAAGGACAGGGGGAATTACGAGCAGTACTTC. Its protein is CASTKDRGNYEQYF.

This rearrangement joins TRBV29-1 to TRBJ2-7; D gene uncertain. This CDR3 has 12 residues. Trimming stripped 4 bases from V and 2 bases from J, with 9 bases between. Germline V gene lookup returns CDR1 SQVTM and CDR2 ANQGSEA. The DNA for the CDR3 is TGCAGCGTTGCGTACAGCGCCTACGAGCAGTACTTC. Translated: CSVAYSAYEQYF.

The count of this clonotype is one. The chain employs TRBV5-4 and TRBJ1-3, with D unresolved. The CDR3 sequence is 14 residues long. Germline values: CDR1 SGHNT, CDR2 YYREEE (reference sequence). Trimming left V 2 bases short and J 0 bases short, with 6 bases between. CDR3 amino acids: CASSLGDSGNTIYF. The CDR3 region has the DNA TGTGCCAGCAGCTTAGGAGACTCTGGAAACACCATATATTTT.

The chain couples TRBV27 to TRBJ2-3; D may correspond to TRBD1 or TRBD2 (6 bases each). CDR1 and CDR2 (germline): MNHEY, SMNVEV (reference sequence). This CDR3 has 16 amino acids. V lost 6 bases and J 0 bases, leaving 16 bases between the germline ends. The CDR3: CASSSLTGTSTDTQYF. CDR3 DNA: TGTGCCAGCAGCTCCTTAACAGGGACTAGCACAGATACGCAGTATTTT.

V and J are TRBV6-1 and TRBJ1-5, with D possibly TRBD1 on 5 matching bases. Germline V gives CDR1 MNHNS, CDR2 SASEGT. CDR3 length: 15 amino acids. Between the trimmed V and J ends, which lost 6 bases and 10 bases, there was a span of 22 bases. The CDR3 loop is CASRQLGQPGFPQHF. As DNA, the CDR3 is TGTGCCAGCAGACAACTGGGGCAGCCGGGGTTTCCCCAGCATTTT.

This rearrangement joins TRBV7-2 to TRBJ2-1; 11 bases agree with TRBD1. The J call is in doubt because the DNA end fits TRBJ2-7 better. Germline V gives CDR1 SGHTA, CDR2 FQGNSA. This CDR3 has 14 amino acids. In DNA, the CDR3 is TGTGCCAGCAGCAAGGGACAGGGGGTCCACGAGCAGTACTTC. This encodes CASSKGQGVHEQYF.

V is TRBV20-1 and J is TRBJ2-1, with TRBD2 matching 13 bases. Looked up from germline, CDR1 is DFQATT and CDR2 is SNEGSKA (reference sequence). Unmatched junction bases numbered 6, after V lost 5 bases and J lost 8 bases. The CDR3 loop spans 14 amino acids. The CDR3: CSALGGLAGYEQFF. In DNA form, the CDR3 reads TGCAGTGCTCTGGGGGGACTAGCGGGATATGAGCAGTTCTTC.

This clonotype is deemed medium-sized (0.01 to 0.1%). The rearrangement uses TRBV15 and TRBJ1-1; D unresolved. Germline V CDR1 and CDR2: LNHNV, YYDKDF (reference sequence). The CDR3 totals 15 residues. V shed 0 bases and J shed 1 base, with 9 bases lying between them. The CDR3 protein is CATSRDYEGNTEAFF. Written as DNA, the CDR3 is TGTGCCACCAGCAGAGATTACGAGGGGAACACTGAAGCTTTCTTT.

This clonotype was seen only a few times. The V and J genes are TRBV27 and TRBJ1-1; TRBD1 matches 7 bases. The CDR3 is 12 residues long. Losses at the gene ends were 5 bases for V and 10 bases for J; bases not matched to a gene: 7. CDR1 and CDR2 (germline): MNHEY, SMNVEV (reference sequence). The CDR3 bases are TGTGCCAGCAGTACAGGACAGGTGGGAGCTTTCTTT. This gives the protein CASSTGQVGAFF.

In its sample, this clonotype was seen a few times. This chain uses TRBV20-1 with TRBJ2-3, with TRBD2 matching over 11 bases. This CDR3 is built from 15 residues. CDR1 is DFQATT, CDR2 SNEGSKA, per germline (reference sequence). Losses at the gene ends were 3 bases for V and 6 bases for J; bases not matched to a gene: 8. The CDR3 bases are TGCAGTGCTAGCCCGACTAGCGGGACTCTTGATACGCAGTATTTT. It yields the protein CSASPTSGTLDTQYF.

The chain couples TRBV7-2 to TRBJ1-5; D perhaps matches TRBD1 (5 bases). This CDR3 is 14 amino acids long. Between the trimmed V and J ends, which lost 6 bases and 7 bases, there was a span of 16 bases. Germline V gene lookup returns CDR1 SGHTA and CDR2 FQGNSA. CDR3: CASSAQGNWQPQHF. CDR3 sequence (DNA): TGTGCCAGCAGTGCTCAGGGAAACTGGCAGCCCCAGCATTTT.

The table lists this clonotype with a few counts. The chain employs TRBV20-1 and TRBJ2-1; D is unclear. Germline V gives CDR1 DFQATT, CDR2 SNEGSKA (reference sequence). V was cut by 0 bases and J by 7 bases, with 10 bases left in between. CDR3 length: 13 amino acids. The CDR3 loop reads CSARDPTPNEQFF. For the CDR3, the DNA is TGCAGTGCTAGAGATCCCACCCCTAATGAGCAGTTCTTC.

This clonotype was counted a few times. The chain couples TRBV28 to TRBJ2-5, with 9 bases identical to TRBD1. Trimming cost V 6 bases and J 6 bases; bases outside gene matches: 8. Germline loops: CDR1 MDHEN, CDR2 SYDVKM. The CDR3 is made up of 14 amino acids. CDR3 nucleotides: TGTGCCAGCAGAAATACAGGGGGCTTGAAGACCCAGTACTTC. Translated, it gives CASRNTGGLKTQYF.